This T cell receptor beta chain derives from a study of vaccination and CD4 T cells after COVID-19. V was shortened by 8 bases and J by 4 bases, with 17 bases between the two germline ends. The germline V gene has CDR1 LNHDA and CDR2 SQIVND (reference sequence). This CDR3 has 14 amino acids. The Oncomine TCR Beta short-read assay sequenced DNA from cultured CD4+ T cells. TCRdb passed the PCR reads through MiXCR, listing each CDR3 protein once. Here the sample spans a few thousand distinct CDR3 sequences, 44% being singletons. Regarding this clonotype: Its target is unknown.

Described treatment: approximately nine-day PBMC culture with coronavirus spike peptide pools or control peptides (ViraFEST assay). Fresh replacement IL-2 medium substituted for half the medium on days 3 and 7. The sequence was obtained from a human donor who had recovered from COVID-19. The sample in question was CD4+ T cells from blood, cultured in vitro, obtained after SARS-CoV-2 vaccination. This rearrangement joins TRBV19 to TRBJ1-2; no firm D call. CDR3 amino acids: CASCPLPSGYGYTF. CDR3 coding DNA: TGTGCCAGTTGTCCGCTACCATCAGGCTATGGCTACACCTTC.